Listed below are T cell receptor beta chains from one sample, sequenced in a study of cytomegalovirus exposure and HLA in healthy donors. Assay: immunoSEQ multiplex PCR; the TCRdb copy retains only in-frame clones and omits some. The sample has tens of thousands of clones, around three quarters seen once. Sequencing used PBMCs. The receptors were gathered from a male donor in good health and CMV-seropositive. Both conserved end residues are part of each CDR3.

CDR3 protein: CASSLGGTGSNYGYTF
V gene: TRBV11-2
J gene: TRBJ1-2

CDR3 protein: CASSDLRQGVYEQYF
V gene: TRBV10-2
J gene: TRBJ2-7

CDR3 protein: CATSSNAGGETQYF
V gene: TRBV15
J gene: TRBJ2-5

CDR3 protein: CASSGTSGSRYEQYF
V gene: TRBV6-1
J gene: TRBJ2-7

CDR3 protein: CAMQGQRDTGELFF
V gene: TRBV6-1
J gene: TRBJ2-2

CDR3 protein: CASSEFDSANSPLHF
V gene: TRBV6-1
J gene: TRBJ1-6

CDR3 protein: CASSLAPGQYNEQFF
V gene: TRBV7-8
J gene: TRBJ2-1

CDR3 protein: CASSSTSGGYEQYF
V gene: TRBV11-3
J gene: TRBJ2-7

CDR3 protein: CSAGQGIAQYF
V gene: TRBV20-1
J gene: TRBJ2-5

CDR3 protein: CASSRLAGVYNEQFF
V gene: TRBV6-5
J gene: TRBJ2-1

CDR3 protein: CSAPGLAEISYNEQFF
V gene: TRBV29-1
J gene: TRBJ2-1

CDR3 protein: CASSQEAGTSGGYEQYF
V gene: TRBV4-3
J gene: .

CDR3 protein: CAIPSGRRADTQYF
V gene: TRBV2
J gene: TRBJ2-3

CDR3 protein: CASSDWDSLYGYTF
V gene: TRBV6-1
J gene: TRBJ1-2

CDR3 protein: CASSEGQGGSGEQYF
V gene: TRBV9
J gene: TRBJ2-7

CDR3 protein: CASSTTEPGNTIYF
V gene: TRBV28
J gene: TRBJ1-3

CDR3 protein: CASSKALAGGHQPQHF
V gene: TRBV21-1
J gene: TRBJ1-5

CDR3 protein: CSSSLRVGRDSNQPQHF
V gene: TRBV7-9
J gene: TRBJ1-5

CDR3 protein: CASRYQSTDTQYF
V gene: TRBV6-6
J gene: TRBJ2-3

CDR3 protein: CASSSATGNNEQFF
V gene: TRBV6-5
J gene: TRBJ2-1

CDR3 protein: CASSPTSQGRTDTQYF
V gene: TRBV5-6
J gene: TRBJ2-3

CDR3 protein: CASSPDSNYGYTF
V gene: TRBV5-1
J gene: TRBJ1-2

CDR3 protein: CAMKGGIAKNIQYF
V gene: TRBV5-8
J gene: TRBJ2-4

CDR3 protein: CATRDYKQYF
V gene: TRBV19
J gene: TRBJ2-7

CDR3 protein: CANQGLLQETQYF
V gene: TRBV7-9
J gene: TRBJ2-5

CDR3 protein: CASSARQGRGQYF
V gene: TRBV7-2
J gene: TRBJ2-7

CDR3 protein: CASSLAAYEQFF
V gene: TRBV7-8
J gene: TRBJ2-1

CDR3 protein: CASSNPGQGSNEQFF
V gene: TRBV19
J gene: TRBJ2-1

CDR3 protein: CASSQGLAGASDTQYF
V gene: TRBV5-1
J gene: TRBJ2-3

CDR3 protein: CASSLPGNTEAFF
V gene: TRBV11-2
J gene: TRBJ1-1

CDR3 protein: CASRGLAGGRDTQYF
V gene: TRBV2
J gene: TRBJ2-3

CDR3 protein: CASSLRLVNTGELFF
V gene: TRBV5-5
J gene: TRBJ2-2

CDR3 protein: CASSLGQDTGELFF
V gene: TRBV28
J gene: TRBJ2-2

CDR3 protein: CASSRQDRLGEQYF
V gene: TRBV14
J gene: TRBJ2-7

CDR3 protein: CASRSHRDRVWKESPLHF
V gene: TRBV28
J gene: TRBJ1-6

CDR3 protein: CASSPPLAGVEQFF
V gene: TRBV7-2
J gene: TRBJ2-1

CDR3 protein: CASSRDRAYGYTF
V gene: TRBV14
J gene: TRBJ1-2

CDR3 protein: CASSPSQRQGGNTEAFF
V gene: TRBV18
J gene: TRBJ1-1

CDR3 protein: CASRDRGGTEAFF
V gene: TRBV6-4
J gene: TRBJ1-1

CDR3 protein: CATSRIGQGDLEQYF
V gene: TRBV15
J gene: TRBJ2-7

CDR3 protein: CASSRSLQGSTDTQYF
V gene: TRBV4-2
J gene: TRBJ2-3

CDR3 protein: CASSEGTGFSNYGYTF
V gene: TRBV6-1
J gene: TRBJ1-2

CDR3 protein: CASSEGAGRQPQHF
V gene: TRBV6-5
J gene: TRBJ1-5

CDR3 protein: CASSVSPGRRTNEKLFF
V gene: TRBV9
J gene: TRBJ1-4

CDR3 protein: CASSAGLAGDPNEQFF
V gene: TRBV7-6
J gene: TRBJ2-1

CDR3 protein: CASSLMSDPITGELFF
V gene: TRBV7-9
J gene: TRBJ2-2

CDR3 protein: CATGFTSIYEQYF
V gene: TRBV7-2
J gene: .

CDR3 protein: CAISVGGGDTGELFF
V gene: TRBV10-3
J gene: TRBJ2-2

CDR3 protein: CASSAGRDANEKLFF
V gene: TRBV6-6
J gene: TRBJ1-4

CDR3 protein: CASSYSYSTVYGYTF
V gene: TRBV6-5
J gene: TRBJ1-2

CDR3 protein: CSVDSGDTEAFF
V gene: TRBV29-1
J gene: TRBJ1-1

CDR3 protein: CASNLSNGSRTGLKENTEAFF
V gene: TRBV7-3
J gene: TRBJ1-1

CDR3 protein: CASSPGTGPGDTQYF
V gene: TRBV28
J gene: TRBJ2-3

CDR3 protein: CASSLVLQGANNSPLHF
V gene: TRBV5-1
J gene: TRBJ1-6

CDR3 protein: CASSVEQGSGNTIYF
V gene: TRBV9
J gene: TRBJ1-3